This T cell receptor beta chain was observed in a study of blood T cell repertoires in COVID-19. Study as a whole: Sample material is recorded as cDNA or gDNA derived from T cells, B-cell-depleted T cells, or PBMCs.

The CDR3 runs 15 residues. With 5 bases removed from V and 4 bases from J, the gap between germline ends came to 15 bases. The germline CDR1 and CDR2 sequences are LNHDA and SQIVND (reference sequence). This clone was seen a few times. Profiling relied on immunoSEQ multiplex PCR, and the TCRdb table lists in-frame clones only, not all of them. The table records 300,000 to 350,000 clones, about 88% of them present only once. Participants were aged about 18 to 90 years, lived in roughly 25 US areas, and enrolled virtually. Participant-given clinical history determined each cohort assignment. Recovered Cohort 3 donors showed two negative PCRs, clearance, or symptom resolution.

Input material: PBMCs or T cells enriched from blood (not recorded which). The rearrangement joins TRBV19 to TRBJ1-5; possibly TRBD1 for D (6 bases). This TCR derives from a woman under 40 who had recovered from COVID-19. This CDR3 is CASSSRQDPNQPQHF. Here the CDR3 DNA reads TGTGCCAGTAGTTCGCGACAGGACCCGAATCAGCCCCAGCATTTT.